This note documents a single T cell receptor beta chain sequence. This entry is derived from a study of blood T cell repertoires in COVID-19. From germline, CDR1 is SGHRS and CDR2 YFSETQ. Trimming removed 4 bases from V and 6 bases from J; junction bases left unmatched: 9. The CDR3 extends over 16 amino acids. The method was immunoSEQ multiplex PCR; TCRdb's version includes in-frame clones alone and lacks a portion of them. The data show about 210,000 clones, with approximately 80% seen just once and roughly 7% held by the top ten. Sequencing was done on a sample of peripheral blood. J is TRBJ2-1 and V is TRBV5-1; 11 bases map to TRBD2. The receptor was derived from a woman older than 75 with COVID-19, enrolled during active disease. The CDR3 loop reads CASSPGTSGLVNEQFF. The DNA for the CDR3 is TGCGCCAGCAGCCCTGGGACTAGCGGCTTGGTCAATGAGCAGTTCTTC.